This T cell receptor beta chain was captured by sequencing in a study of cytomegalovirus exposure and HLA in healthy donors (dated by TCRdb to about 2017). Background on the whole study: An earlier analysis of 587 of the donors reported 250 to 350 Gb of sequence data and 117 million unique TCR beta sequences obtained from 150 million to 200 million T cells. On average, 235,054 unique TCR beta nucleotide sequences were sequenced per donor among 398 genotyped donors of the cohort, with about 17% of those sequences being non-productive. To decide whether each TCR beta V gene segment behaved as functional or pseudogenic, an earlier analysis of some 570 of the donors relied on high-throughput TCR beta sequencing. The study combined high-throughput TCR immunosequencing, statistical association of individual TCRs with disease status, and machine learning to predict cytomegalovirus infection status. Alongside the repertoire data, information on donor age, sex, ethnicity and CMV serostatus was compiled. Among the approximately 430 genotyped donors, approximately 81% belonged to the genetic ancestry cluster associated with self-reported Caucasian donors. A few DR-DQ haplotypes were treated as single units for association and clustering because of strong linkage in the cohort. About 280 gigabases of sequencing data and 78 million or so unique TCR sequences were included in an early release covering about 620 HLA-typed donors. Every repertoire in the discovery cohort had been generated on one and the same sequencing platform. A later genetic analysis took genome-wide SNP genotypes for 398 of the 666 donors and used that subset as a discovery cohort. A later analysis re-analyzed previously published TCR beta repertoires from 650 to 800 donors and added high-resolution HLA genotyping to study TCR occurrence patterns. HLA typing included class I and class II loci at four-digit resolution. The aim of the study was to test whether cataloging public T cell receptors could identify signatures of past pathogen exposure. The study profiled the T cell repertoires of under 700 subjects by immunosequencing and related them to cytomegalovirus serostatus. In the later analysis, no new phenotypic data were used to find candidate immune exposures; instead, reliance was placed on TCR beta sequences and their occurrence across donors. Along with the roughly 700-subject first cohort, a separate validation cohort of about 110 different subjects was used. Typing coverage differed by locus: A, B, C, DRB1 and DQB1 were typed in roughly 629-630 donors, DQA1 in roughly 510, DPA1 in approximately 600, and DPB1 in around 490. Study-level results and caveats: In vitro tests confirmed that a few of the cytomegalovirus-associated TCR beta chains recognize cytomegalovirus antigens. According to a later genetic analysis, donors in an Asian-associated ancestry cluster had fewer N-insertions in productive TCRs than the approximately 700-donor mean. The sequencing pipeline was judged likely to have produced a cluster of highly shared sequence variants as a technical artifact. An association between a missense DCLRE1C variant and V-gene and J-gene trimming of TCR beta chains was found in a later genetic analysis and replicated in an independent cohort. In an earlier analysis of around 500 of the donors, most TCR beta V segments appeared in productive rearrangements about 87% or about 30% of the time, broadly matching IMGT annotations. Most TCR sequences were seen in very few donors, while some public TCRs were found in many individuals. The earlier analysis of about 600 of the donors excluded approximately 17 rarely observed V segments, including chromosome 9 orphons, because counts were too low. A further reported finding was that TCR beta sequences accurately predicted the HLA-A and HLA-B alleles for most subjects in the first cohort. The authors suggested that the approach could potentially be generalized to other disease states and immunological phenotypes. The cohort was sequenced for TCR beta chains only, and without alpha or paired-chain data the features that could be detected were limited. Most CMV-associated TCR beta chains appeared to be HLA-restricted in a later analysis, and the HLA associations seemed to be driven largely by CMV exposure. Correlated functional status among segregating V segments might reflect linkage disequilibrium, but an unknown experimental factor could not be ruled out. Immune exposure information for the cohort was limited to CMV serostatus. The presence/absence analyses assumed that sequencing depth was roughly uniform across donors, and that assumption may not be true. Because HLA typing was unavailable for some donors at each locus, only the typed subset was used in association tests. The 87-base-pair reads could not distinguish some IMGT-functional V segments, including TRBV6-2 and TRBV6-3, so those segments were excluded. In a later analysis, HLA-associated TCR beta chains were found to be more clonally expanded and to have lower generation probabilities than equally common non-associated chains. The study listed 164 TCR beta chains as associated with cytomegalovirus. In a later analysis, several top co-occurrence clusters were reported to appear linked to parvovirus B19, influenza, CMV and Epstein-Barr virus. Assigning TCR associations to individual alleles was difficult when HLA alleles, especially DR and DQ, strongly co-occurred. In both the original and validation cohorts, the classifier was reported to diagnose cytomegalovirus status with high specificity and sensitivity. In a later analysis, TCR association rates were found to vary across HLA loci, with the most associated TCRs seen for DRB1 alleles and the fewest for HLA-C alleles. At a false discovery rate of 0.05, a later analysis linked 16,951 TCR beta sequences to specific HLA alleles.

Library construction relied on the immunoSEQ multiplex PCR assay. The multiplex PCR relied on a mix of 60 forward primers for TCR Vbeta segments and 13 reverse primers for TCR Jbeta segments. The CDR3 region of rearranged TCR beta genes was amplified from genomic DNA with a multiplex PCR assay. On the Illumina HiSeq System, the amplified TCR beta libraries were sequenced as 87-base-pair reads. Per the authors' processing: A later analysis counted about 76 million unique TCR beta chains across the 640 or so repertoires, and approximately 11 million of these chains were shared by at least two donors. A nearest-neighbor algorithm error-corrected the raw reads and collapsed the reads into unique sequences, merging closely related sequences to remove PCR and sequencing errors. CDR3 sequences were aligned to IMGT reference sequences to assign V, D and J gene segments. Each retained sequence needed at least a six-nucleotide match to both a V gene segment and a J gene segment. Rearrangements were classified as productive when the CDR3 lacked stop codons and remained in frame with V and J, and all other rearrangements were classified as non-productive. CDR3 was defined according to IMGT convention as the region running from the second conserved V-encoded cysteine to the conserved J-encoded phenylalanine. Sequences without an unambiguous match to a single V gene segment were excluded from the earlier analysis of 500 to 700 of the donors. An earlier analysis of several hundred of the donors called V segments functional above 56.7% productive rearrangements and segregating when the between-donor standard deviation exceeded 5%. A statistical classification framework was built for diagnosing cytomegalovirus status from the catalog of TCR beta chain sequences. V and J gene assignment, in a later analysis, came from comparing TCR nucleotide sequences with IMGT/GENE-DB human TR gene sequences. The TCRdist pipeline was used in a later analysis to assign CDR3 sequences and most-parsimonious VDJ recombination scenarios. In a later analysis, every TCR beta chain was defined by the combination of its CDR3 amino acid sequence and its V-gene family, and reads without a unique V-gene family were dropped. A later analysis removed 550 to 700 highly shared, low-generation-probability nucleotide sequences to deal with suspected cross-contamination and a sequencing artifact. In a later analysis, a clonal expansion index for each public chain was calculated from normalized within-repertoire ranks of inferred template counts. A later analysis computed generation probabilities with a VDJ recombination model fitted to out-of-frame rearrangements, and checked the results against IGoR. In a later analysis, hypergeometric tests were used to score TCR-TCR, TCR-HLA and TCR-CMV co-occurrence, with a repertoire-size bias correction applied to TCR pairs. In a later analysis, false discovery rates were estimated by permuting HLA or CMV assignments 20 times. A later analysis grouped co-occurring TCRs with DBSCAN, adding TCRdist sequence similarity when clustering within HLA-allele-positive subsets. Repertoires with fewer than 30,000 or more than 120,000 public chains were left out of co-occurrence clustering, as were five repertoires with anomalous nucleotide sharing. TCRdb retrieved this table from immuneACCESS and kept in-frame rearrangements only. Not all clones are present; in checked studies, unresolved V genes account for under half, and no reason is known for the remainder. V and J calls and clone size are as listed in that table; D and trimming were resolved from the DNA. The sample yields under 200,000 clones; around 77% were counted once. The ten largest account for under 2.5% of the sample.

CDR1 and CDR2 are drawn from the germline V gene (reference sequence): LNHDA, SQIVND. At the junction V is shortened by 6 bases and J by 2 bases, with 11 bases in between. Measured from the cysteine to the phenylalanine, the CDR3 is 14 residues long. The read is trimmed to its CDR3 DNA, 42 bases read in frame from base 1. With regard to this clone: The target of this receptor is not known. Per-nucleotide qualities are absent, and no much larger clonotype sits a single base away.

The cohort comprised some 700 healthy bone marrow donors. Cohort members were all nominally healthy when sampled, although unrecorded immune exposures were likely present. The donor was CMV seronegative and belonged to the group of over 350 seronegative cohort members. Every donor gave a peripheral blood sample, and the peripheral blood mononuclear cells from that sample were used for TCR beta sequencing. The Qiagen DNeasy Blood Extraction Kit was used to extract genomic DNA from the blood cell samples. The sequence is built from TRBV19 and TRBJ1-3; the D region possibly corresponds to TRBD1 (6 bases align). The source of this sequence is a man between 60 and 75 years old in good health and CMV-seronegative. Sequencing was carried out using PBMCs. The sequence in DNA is TGTGCCAGTAGCCGAACAGGGCCTGGAAACACCATATATTTT. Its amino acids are CASSRTGPGNTIYF.